A single sample gave rise to the 14 T cell receptor beta chains below, sequenced in a study of CD8 T cell repertoires and HIV-1 epitope variants. TCRdb keeps only in-frame clones here, not all; method: immunoSEQ multiplex PCR. The sample holds roughly 100,000 clones, just under 75% seen once. Specimen: uncultured baseline CD8+ T cells from peripheral blood mononuclear cells (PBMCs). Receptor source: a male donor with HIV.

The rearrangement uses TRBV6-1 and TRBJ1-1; perhaps TRBD1 as D (5 bases). This CDR3 is built from 13 residues. Germline loops: CDR1 MNHNS, CDR2 SASEGT. The V end was cut by 9 bases, the J end by 3 bases, with 14 bases between. This CDR3 reads CARLDGADTEAFF. CDR3 coding DNA: TGTGCCAGACTAGACGGGGCGGACACTGAAGCTTTCTTT.

In nucleotides, the CDR3 is TGTGCCAGCAGCCGCCTGAGCGGGGGTTCTGGAGATACGCAGTATTTT. This codes for CASSRLSGGSGDTQYF. The chain joins TRBV7-2 to TRBJ2-3; the match to TRBD2 covers 8 bases. Germline values: CDR1 SGHTA, CDR2 FQGNSA. The CDR3 is 16 amino acids. J was trimmed by 5 bases and V by 5 bases; bases with no gene match: 12.

The rearrangement uses TRBV2 and TRBJ1-4; D is perhaps TRBD1 (6 bases). Trimming cost V 7 bases and J 7 bases, with 13 bases left between them. Per germline, CDR1 SNHLY and CDR2 FYNNEI. This CDR3 comprises 13 residues. The CDR3 loop is CASNFKGGEKLFF. In DNA form, the CDR3 reads TGTGCCAGCAACTTTAAGGGGGGTGAAAAACTGTTTTTT. The full variable domain, with the rest looked up from reference TRBV2 and TRBJ1-4, is EPEVTQTPSHQVTQMGQEVILRCVPISNHLYFYWYRQILGQKVEFLVSFYNNEISEKSEIFDDQFSVERPDGSNFTLKIRSTKLEDSAMYFCASNFKGGEKLFFGSGTQLSVL.

Points on this clone: Within the sample, other DNA sequences also encode this same CDR3. The chain couples TRBV27 to TRBJ2-7; 7 nucleotides align to TRBD1. Germline V gene lookup returns CDR1 MNHEY and CDR2 SMNVEV (reference sequence). There are 12 residues in the CDR3. V lost 6 bases to trimming and J lost 4 bases; unmatched junction nucleotides: 3. The CDR3 protein is CASRTGSYEQYF. The DNA of the CDR3 is TGTGCCAGCAGGACAGGGTCGTACGAGCAGTACTTC.

This clone turned up a few times. This rearrangement joins TRBV19 to TRBJ2-1, with 10 bases fitting TRBD2. The CDR3 spans 16 residues. CDR1 and CDR2 (germline): LNHDA, SQIVND (reference sequence). After removal of 5 bases from V and 3 bases from J, the junction contained 7 bases not matched to a gene. The CDR3 DNA reads as TGTGCCAGTAGTTCGGGACTAGCGAGCTACTACAATGAGCAGTTCTTC. It is translated as CASSSGLASYYNEQFF.

The sample holds a few counts of this clone. The CDR3 region has the DNA TGTGCCAGCAGCTTAACCGCGGGGAGGGATACGCAGTATTTT. Protein product: CASSLTAGRDTQYF. The rearrangement uses TRBV7-3 and TRBJ2-3, with a possible D match to TRBD2 (6 bases). From germline, CDR1 is SGHTA and CDR2 FQGTGA. Trimming took off 0 bases at V and 6 bases at J, with 10 bases between the two ends. This CDR3 is built from 14 residues.

This chain joins TRBV9 and TRBJ1-4; a possible D gene is TRBD1 (5 bases). The germline V gene encodes CDR1 SGDLS and CDR2 YYNGEE. CDR3 length: 15 residues. The V end lost 0 bases, the J end lost 7 bases, and 13 bases lay between the germline ends. The CDR3 is CASSVGGVGGEKLFF. The DNA for the CDR3 is TGTGCCAGCAGCGTAGGAGGGGTAGGAGGTGAAAAACTGTTTTTT.

In its sample, this clone was seen a few times. Here the CDR3 DNA reads TGTGCCAGCAGGCCAGGGGACCGCTCCTACGAGCAGTACTTC. Its protein is CASRPGDRSYEQYF. The gene calls are TRBV2 and TRBJ2-7; tentatively, D is TRBD1 (6 bases). The CDR3 consists of 14 residues. Germline V gene sequence: CDR1 SNHLY, CDR2 FYNNEI. The germline V and J ends were trimmed by 6 bases and 0 bases, with 12 bases remaining between them.

The chain joins TRBV28 to TRBJ2-7, with 8 bases that match TRBD1. There are 13 residues in the CDR3. J gave up 6 bases and V 2 bases, and 3 bases lay outside the gene matches. Germline V gene data show CDR1 as MDHEN and CDR2 as SYDVKM. CDR3 amino acids: CASSLTGGSEQYF. The CDR3 DNA sequence: TGTGCCAGCAGTTTAACAGGGGGGTCCGAGCAGTACTTC.

The chain is built from TRBV9 and TRBJ2-3; 8 bases line up with TRBD1. The CDR3 consists of 15 residues. J lost 3 bases, V lost 4 bases, and 7 bases had no gene match. Germline CDR1 reads SGDLS; CDR2 reads YYNGEE. CDR3 coding DNA: TGTGCCAGCAGCACTTCAGGGGGCGGGACAGATACGCAGTATTTT. It codes for CASSTSGGGTDTQYF.

The chain carries TRBV5-6 and TRBJ2-1; tentatively, D is TRBD1 (5 bases). V was cut by 4 bases and J by 5 bases, with 7 bases left in between. The germline V gene encodes CDR1 SGHDT and CDR2 YYEEEE. The CDR3 runs 12 residues. CDR3 in DNA: TGTGCCAGCAGCCCGACAGACAATGAGCAGTTCTTC. Protein product: CASSPTDNEQFF.

The chain is built from TRBV27 and TRBJ2-2, with 7 positions matching TRBD1. This CDR3 is built from 13 residues. Germline trimming cut 6 bases from V and 7 bases from J; bases unmatched to any gene: 5. The V gene's germline CDR1 is MNHEY and CDR2 SMNVEV (reference sequence). In DNA form, the CDR3 reads TGTGCCAGCAGAGGGGGCGCATACGGGGAGCTGTTTTTT. Translated, it gives CASRGGAYGELFF.

This clone was observed a few times. The chain recombines TRBV19 with TRBJ2-1; TRBD2 aligns across 12 bases. CDR3 length: 15 residues. Unmatched junction bases numbered 5, after V lost 5 bases and J lost 6 bases. Germline values: CDR1 LNHDA, CDR2 SQIVND (reference sequence). The CDR3 reads CASSRTSGNVNEQFF. In nucleotides, the CDR3 is TGTGCCAGTAGTCGGACTAGCGGGAATGTCAATGAGCAGTTCTTC. The variable domain in full, completed from reference TRBV19 and TRBJ2-1, reads DGGITQSPKYLFRKEGQNVTLSCEQNLNHDAMYWYRQDPGQGLRLIYYSQIVNDFQKGDIAEGYSVSREKKESFPLTVTSAQKNPTAFYLCASSRTSGNVNEQFFGPGTRLTVL.

V gene TRBV28 combines with J gene TRBJ2-4, with D uncertain. The CDR3 runs 18 residues. V was shortened by 0 bases and J by 0 bases, with 15 bases between the two germline ends. CDR1 is MDHEN, CDR2 SYDVKM, per germline. CDR3 sequence: CASSLWNSTRLAKNIQYF. The DNA for the CDR3 is TGTGCCAGCAGTTTATGGAACTCGACACGACTAGCCAAAAACATTCAGTACTTC.